The T cell receptor beta chain described here comes from a study of T cell repertoires in cytomegalovirus infection. Study in general: Recently identified HLA-C-restricted CMV epitopes and well-studied HLA-B-restricted CMV epitopes were used by the study. In public TCR beta signatures, there were indications of both CMV infection and matching HLA type.

TCRdb used MiXCR to reprocess the reads, holding one entry per CDR3 protein. The profile shows nearly 700,000 distinct CDR3 sequences, roughly 30% of them singletons. Points on this clonotype: Its specificity is not known.

Trimming left V 2 bases short and J 7 bases short, with 9 bases between. CDR1 is MNHEY, CDR2 SVGEGT, per germline. The CDR3 covers 13 residues. The receptor was isolated from a human donor in good health (CMV status not recorded). Some clones in this sample may be carry-over from other donors' samples. Sequenced material: cultured PBMCs, taken from culture after CMV antigen stimulation. This chain joins TRBV6-2 or TRBV6-3 and TRBJ2-1; no reliable D call. The chain's CDR3 is CASSYHDRNEQFF. The CDR3 DNA follows: TGTGCCAGCAGTTACCACGACCGGAATGAGCAGTTCTTC.